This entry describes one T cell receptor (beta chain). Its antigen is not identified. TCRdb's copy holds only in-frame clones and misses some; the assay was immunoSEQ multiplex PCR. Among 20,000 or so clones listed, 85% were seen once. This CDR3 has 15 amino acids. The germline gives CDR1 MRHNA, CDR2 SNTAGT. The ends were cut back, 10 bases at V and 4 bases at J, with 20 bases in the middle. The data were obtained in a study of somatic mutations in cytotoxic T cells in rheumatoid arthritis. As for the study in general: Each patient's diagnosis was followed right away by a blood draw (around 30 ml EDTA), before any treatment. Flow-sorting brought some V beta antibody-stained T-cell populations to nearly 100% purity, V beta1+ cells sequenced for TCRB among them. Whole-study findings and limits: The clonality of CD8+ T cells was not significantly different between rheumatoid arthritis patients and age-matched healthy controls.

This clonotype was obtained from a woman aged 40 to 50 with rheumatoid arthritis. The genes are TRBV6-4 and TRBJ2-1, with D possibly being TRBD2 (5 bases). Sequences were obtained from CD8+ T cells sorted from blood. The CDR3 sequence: CANFGERRSYNEQFF. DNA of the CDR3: TGTGCCAACTTCGGTGAGCGGAGATCGTACAATGAGCAGTTCTTC.